The clone carrying this T cell receptor (beta chain) was detected once. Its antigen is unidentified. Overlapping HIV-1 Gag 15-mer peptides at approximately 1 ug per peptide per mL were used. Sorting of responding CD4+ T cells relied on upregulated CD40 ligand together with CD69. An approximately 18-hour stimulation of CD8-depleted PBMCs used anti-CD28/CD49d costimulation, CD40-blocking antibody and enfuvirtide. The CDR3 is made up of 16 amino acids. Between the trimmed V and J ends, which lost 7 bases and 0 bases, there was a span of 15 bases. Germline V CDR1 and CDR2: SNHLY, FYNNEI. These data belong to a study of persistence of HIV-infected CD4 T cells. The overall study: Suppressive ART had lasted a median of roughly eight years.

Sequencing used immunoSEQ version 4 in survey mode. Generated by immunoSEQ multiplex PCR, the TCRdb table keeps only in-frame clones and is missing some. The repertoire holds around 26,000 clones, about 74% seen once, with about 1.8% in the top ten. The sequence derives from an adult man with HIV who was CMV-seropositive. Sequenced here: CD4+ T cells sorted from PBMCs after roughly 18-hour stimulation, sampled from a patient who received antiretroviral therapy. The J gene is TRBJ2-2, the V gene TRBV2, with TRBD2 as a possible D gene (5 bases). This CDR3 is CASKSSSPSNTGELFF. CDR3 in DNA: TGTGCCAGCAAATCATCTAGCCCGTCGAACACCGGGGAGCTGTTTTTT.